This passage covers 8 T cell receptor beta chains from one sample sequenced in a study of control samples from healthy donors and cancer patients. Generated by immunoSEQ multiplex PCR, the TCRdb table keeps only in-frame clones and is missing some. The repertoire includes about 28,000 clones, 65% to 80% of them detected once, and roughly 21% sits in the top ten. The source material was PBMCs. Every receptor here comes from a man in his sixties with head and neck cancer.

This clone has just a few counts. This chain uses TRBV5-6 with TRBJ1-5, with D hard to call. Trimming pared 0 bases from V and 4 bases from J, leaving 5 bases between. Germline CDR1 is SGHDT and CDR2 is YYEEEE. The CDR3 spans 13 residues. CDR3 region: CASSLAGNQPQHF. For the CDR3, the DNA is TGTGCCAGCAGCTTGGCGGGAAATCAGCCCCAGCATTTT. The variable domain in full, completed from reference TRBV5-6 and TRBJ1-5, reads DAGVTQSPTHLIKTRGQQVTLRCSPKSGHDTVSWYQQALGQGPQFIFQYYEEEERQRGNFPDRFSGHQFPNYSSELNVNALLLGDSALYLCASSLAGNQPQHFGDGTRLSIL.

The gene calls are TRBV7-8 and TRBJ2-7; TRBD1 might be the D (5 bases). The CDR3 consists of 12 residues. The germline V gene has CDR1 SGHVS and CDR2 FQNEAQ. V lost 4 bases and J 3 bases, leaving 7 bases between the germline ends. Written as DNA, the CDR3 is TGTGCCAGCAGCTCGCAGGGCTACGAGCAGTACTTC. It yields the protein CASSSQGYEQYF.

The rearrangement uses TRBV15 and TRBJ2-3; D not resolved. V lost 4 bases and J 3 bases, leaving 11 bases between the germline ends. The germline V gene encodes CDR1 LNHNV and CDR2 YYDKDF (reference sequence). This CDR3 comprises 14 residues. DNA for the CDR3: TGTGCCACCAGCAACTCCATCTATACAGATACGCAGTATTTT. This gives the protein CATSNSIYTDTQYF.

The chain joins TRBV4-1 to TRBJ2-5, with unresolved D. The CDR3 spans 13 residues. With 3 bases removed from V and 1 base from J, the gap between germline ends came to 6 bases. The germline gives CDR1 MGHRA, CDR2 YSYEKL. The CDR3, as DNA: TGCGCCAGCAGCCAGACTCGCCAAGAGACCCAGTACTTC. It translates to CASSQTRQETQYF.

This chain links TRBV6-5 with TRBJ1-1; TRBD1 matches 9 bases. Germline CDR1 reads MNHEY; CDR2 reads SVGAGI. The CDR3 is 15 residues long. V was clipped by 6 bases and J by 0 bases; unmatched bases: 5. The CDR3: CASRDRGMMNTEAFF. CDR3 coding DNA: TGTGCCAGCAGAGACAGGGGGATGATGAACACTGAAGCTTTCTTT.

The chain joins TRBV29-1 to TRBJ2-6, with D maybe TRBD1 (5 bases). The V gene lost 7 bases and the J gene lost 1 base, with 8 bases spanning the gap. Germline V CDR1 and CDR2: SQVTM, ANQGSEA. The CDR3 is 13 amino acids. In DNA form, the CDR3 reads TGCAGCGGCAGGGTATCTGGGGCCAACGTCCTGACTTTC. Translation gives CSGRVSGANVLTF.

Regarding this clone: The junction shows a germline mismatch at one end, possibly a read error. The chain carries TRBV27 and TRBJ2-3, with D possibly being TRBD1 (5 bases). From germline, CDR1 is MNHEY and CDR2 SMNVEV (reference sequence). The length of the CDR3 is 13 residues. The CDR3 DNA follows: TGTGCCAGCAATTTACTGGGGCAAGATACGCAGTATTTT. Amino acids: CASNLLGQDTQYF.

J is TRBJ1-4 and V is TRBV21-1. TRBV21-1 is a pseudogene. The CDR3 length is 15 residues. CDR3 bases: TGTGCCAGCAGCAAAGGGGGAAGGGATAATGAAAAACTGTTTTTT. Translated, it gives CASSKGGRDNEKLFF.